These 20 T cell receptor beta chains came from one sample sequenced in a study of PD-L1 blockade in urothelial cancer. Sample time point: pretreatment peripheral blood. Repertoires were generated with immunoSEQ multiplex PCR, while TCRdb's copy carries only in-frame clones and drops some. Here the sample spans roughly 39,000 clones, just over 90% being singletons. The sample was PBMCs, taken around atezolizumab (anti-PD-L1) treatment. Receptors were obtained from a woman aged 60-75 years with urothelial cancer.

This chain connects TRBV6-5 to TRBJ2-1; 8 nucleotides agree with TRBD2. Losses at the gene ends were 2 bases for V and 6 bases for J; bases not matched to a gene: 6. Germline-derived CDR1 and CDR2 are MNHEY and SVGAGI. CDR3 length equals 15 residues. CDR3 nucleotide sequence: TGTGCCAGCAGTTACGGAAGCGGGAGCGGCAATGAGCAGTTCTTC. This codes for CASSYGSGSGNEQFF.

CDR3 region: CASSPLLTSGSSYEQYF. CDR3 coding DNA: TGTGCCAGCAGCCCGCTCCTAACTAGCGGGAGCTCCTACGAGCAGTACTTC. V usage is TRBV7-2 and J usage is TRBJ2-7, with 11 bases matching TRBD2. V was pared by 5 bases and J by 0 bases, with 9 bases of the junction left unmatched. The germline V gene encodes CDR1 SGHTA and CDR2 FQGNSA. The CDR3 is 17 residues long.

This sequence joins TRBV27 and TRBJ1-5; 7 nucleotides line up with TRBD1. The length of the CDR3 is 14 residues. J was trimmed by 9 bases and V by 6 bases; bases with no gene match: 11. Per germline, CDR1 MNHEY and CDR2 SMNVEV (reference sequence). The CDR3 sequence: CASSARGGLLPQHF. The CDR3 DNA follows: TGTGCCAGCAGCGCTCGAGGGGGCCTTTTGCCCCAGCATTTT.

The chain joins TRBV19 to TRBJ1-2; D unclear. CDR3 length: 13 amino acids. Deletions cut 7 bases from V and 7 bases from J, with 16 bases between. CDR1 LNHDA and CDR2 SQIVND come from the germline V gene (reference sequence). The CDR3 DNA sequence: TGTGCCAGTACGGCCGGCGGCCCCCTTGGCTACACCTTC. Its protein product is CASTAGGPLGYTF. Full variable domain (outside the CDR3, taken from reference TRBV19 and TRBJ1-2): DGGITQSPKYLFRKEGQNVTLSCEQNLNHDAMYWYRQDPGQGLRLIYYSQIVNDFQKGDIAEGYSVSREKKESFPLTVTSAQKNPTAFYLCASTAGGPLGYTFGSGTRLTVV.

This sequence joins TRBV5-1 and TRBJ2-7; no reliable D call. Germline V CDR1 and CDR2: SGHRS, YFSETQ. The CDR3 covers 13 residues. V lost 5 bases to trimming and J lost 7 bases, with 16 bases between them. This chain's CDR3 is CASRVDSVGEQYF. CDR3 bases: TGCGCCAGCAGGGTTGACTCGGTTGGTGAGCAGTACTTC.

The rearrangement links TRBV7-2 to TRBJ2-7, with 8 bases that match TRBD2. The CDR3 has 14 residues. V gave up 5 bases and J gave up 0 bases; unmatched junction bases: 3. Per the germline V gene, CDR1 is SGHTA and CDR2 is FQGNSA. The CDR3 DNA follows: TGTGCCAGCAGCGGGACTAGGAGCTCCTACGAGCAGTACTTC. As protein: CASSGTRSSYEQYF. Based on the CDR3 plus reference TRBV7-2 and TRBJ2-7, the full variable domain is GAGVSQSPSNKVTEKGKDVELRCDPISGHTALYWYRQSLGQGLEFLIYFQGNSAPDKSGLPSDRFSAERTGGSVSTLTIQRTQQEDSAVYLCASSGTRSSYEQYFGPGTRLTVT.

This clone has more than one count but fewer than ten. This chain uses TRBV2 with TRBJ2-1, with 8 bases matching TRBD1. J lost 8 bases, V lost 8 bases, and 17 bases had no gene match. This CDR3 region has 16 residues. Germline V gene lookup returns CDR1 SNHLY and CDR2 FYNNEI. DNA for the CDR3: TGTGCCAGCGGGGACAGGACGAAACTACTGTACGATGAGCAGTTCTTC. This codes for CASGDRTKLLYDEQFF.

The J gene is TRBJ1-5, the V gene TRBV6-5; D gene unclear. V shed 6 bases and J shed 4 bases, with 10 bases lying between them. The CDR3 runs 13 residues. CDR1 and CDR2 from the germline V gene are MNHEY and SVGAGI. The CDR3, as DNA: TGTGCCAGCAGAATCCGCAGAAATCAGCCCCAGCATTTT. As protein: CASRIRRNQPQHF.

The chain couples TRBV6-5 to TRBJ2-7; possible D gene TRBD2, 5 bases. Per the germline V gene, CDR1 is MNHEY and CDR2 is SVGAGI. The CDR3 is 11 residues long. V lost 6 bases to trimming and J lost 7 bases, with 10 bases between them. The CDR3 sequence is CASRNSAEQYF. The DNA of the CDR3 is TGTGCCAGCAGGAATAGCGCGGAGCAGTACTTC.

This chain connects TRBV7-2 to TRBJ2-1; D is unresolved. The CDR3 consists of 15 residues. V was shortened by 3 bases and J by 0 bases, with 9 bases between the two germline ends. Germline-derived CDR1 and CDR2 are SGHTA and FQGNSA. CDR3 sequence: CASSFQSSSYNEQFF. CDR3 DNA: TGTGCCAGCAGCTTTCAAAGTAGCTCCTACAATGAGCAGTTCTTC.

The gene calls are TRBV28 and TRBJ1-4; D remains unclear. The length of the CDR3 is 14 residues. The germline V gene has CDR1 MDHEN and CDR2 SYDVKM. V dropped 9 bases and J dropped 5 bases, with 16 bases sitting between them. For the CDR3, the DNA is TGTGCCAGTCAATTGGACTGGGGAAATGAAAAACTGTTTTTT. Protein: CASQLDWGNEKLFF. The full variable domain, in which reference TRBV28 and TRBJ1-4 provide the parts outside the CDR3, is DVKVTQSSRYLVKRTGEKVFLECVQDMDHENMFWYRQDPGLGLRLIYFSYDVKMKEKGDIPEGYSVSREKKERFSLILESASTNQTSMYLCASQLDWGNEKLFFGSGTQLSVL.

The V gene is TRBV6-5, the J gene TRBJ1-2; D is uncertain. The CDR3 runs 13 residues. The germline CDR1 and CDR2 sequences are MNHEY and SVGAGI. Trimming shortened V by 5 bases and J by 4 bases, and 11 bases separated the two germline ends. CDR3 coding DNA: TGTGCCAGCAGTACCTCCCCCGGCTATGGCTACACCTTC. Translation: CASSTSPGYGYTF.

The rearrangement links TRBV6-1 to TRBJ1-3; D is undetermined. Trimming removed 0 bases from V and 7 bases from J, with 7 bases in between. Germline CDR1 is MNHNS and CDR2 is SASEGT. CDR3 length equals 13 residues. DNA of the CDR3: TGTGCCAGCAGTGAAGCGCAACGGAACACCATATATTTT. It specifies CASSEAQRNTIYF.

CDR3: CASSPNTGTSGRGSSYEQYF. As DNA, the CDR3 is TGTGCCAGCTCACCCAATACCGGGACTAGCGGGAGGGGGAGCTCCTACGAGCAGTACTTC. This rearrangement joins TRBV18 to TRBJ2-7; 16 positions agree with TRBD2. Unmatched junction bases numbered 11, after V lost 3 bases and J lost 0 bases. The CDR3 length is 20 residues. Per the germline V gene, CDR1 is KGHSH and CDR2 is LQKENI.

CDR3 sequence (DNA): TGTGCCAGCAGTTTATCGGACAGGGGGCGACTCGAGCAGTACTTC. Translating it yields CASSLSDRGRLEQYF. The chain combines TRBV28 with TRBJ2-7; 11 bases map to TRBD1. The V gene end was trimmed by 1 base and the J gene end by 6 bases; junction bases not matched to a gene: 5. The germline V gene encodes CDR1 MDHEN and CDR2 SYDVKM. This CDR3 has 15 residues.

The genes are TRBV7-3 and TRBJ2-2; TRBD2 aligns across 13 bases. J lost 6 bases, V lost 6 bases, and 10 bases had no gene match. Germline lookup yields CDR1 SGHTA and CDR2 FQGTGA. CDR3 length equals 17 residues. In nucleotides, the CDR3 is TGTGCCAGCAGTCCGGGACTAGCGGGACCGGGGGCCGGGGAGCTGTTTTTT. Its protein product is CASSPGLAGPGAGELFF.

This chain uses TRBV28 with TRBJ2-3, with D possibly being TRBD2 (7 bases). Germline V CDR1 and CDR2: MDHEN, SYDVKM. V dropped 3 bases and J dropped 2 bases, with 33 bases sitting between them. The CDR3 covers 22 residues. The CDR3 DNA reads TGTGCCAGCAGTTTCCCTGTCGGGACAATCACGGCGTCCGCGGGGGACACAGATACGCAGTATTTT. Its protein is CASSFPVGTITASAGDTDTQYF. The complete variable domain, with remaining parts taken from reference TRBV28 and TRBJ2-3, reads DVKVTQSSRYLVKRTGEKVFLECVQDMDHENMFWYRQDPGLGLRLIYFSYDVKMKEKGDIPEGYSVSREKKERFSLILESASTNQTSMYLCASSFPVGTITASAGDTDTQYFGPGTRLTVL.

The chain links TRBV6-5 to TRBJ2-1; perhaps TRBD2 as D (6 bases). This CDR3 contains 14 residues. The V gene lost 0 bases and the J gene lost 7 bases, with 10 bases spanning the gap. Germline assignment: CDR1 MNHEY and CDR2 SVGAGI. The CDR3 nucleotides are TGTGCCAGCAGTTACTCGGGCGGGATGAATGAGCAGTTCTTC. This translates into CASSYSGGMNEQFF.

The rearrangement uses TRBV7-2 and TRBJ2-1, with TRBD2 as a possible D gene (6 bases). The germline V gene encodes CDR1 SGHTA and CDR2 FQGNSA. The V and J ends lost 10 bases and 6 bases respectively, with 19 bases between them. The CDR3 extends over 14 amino acids. CDR3 amino acids: CATTTTPSANEQFF. The CDR3 DNA follows: TGTGCCACCACTACTACTCCTAGCGCCAATGAGCAGTTCTTC.

This rearrangement joins TRBV5-6 to TRBJ2-1; D is possibly TRBD1 (6 bases). This CDR3 contains 16 residues. Trimming took 4 bases from V and 0 from J, leaving 14 bases between them. CDR1 is SGHDT, CDR2 YYEEEE, per germline. The CDR3 nucleotides read TGTGCCAGCAGCATGGACAGATTGAGCTCCTACAATGAGCAGTTCTTC. It specifies CASSMDRLSSYNEQFF.